The following is a T cell receptor beta chain sequence with its context. Its target is unknown. This sample stems from a study of response to subunit inactivated influenza vaccine. TCRdb re-called the RT-PCR reads with MiXCR, one entry per CDR3 protein. The sample comprises approximately 520,000 distinct CDR3 sequences, about 25% of which are singletons, and approximately 1.9% rests with the top ten. This CDR3 is 13 amino acids long. The V gene's germline CDR1 is DFQATT and CDR2 SNEGSKA (reference sequence). Trimming removed 5 bases at V and 4 bases at J, with 14 bases between. Study-wide points: Each seasonal flu vaccination may recruit only limited new T cells, authors suggested.

This specimen was CD4+ T cells sorted from PBMCs, taken more than 4 days after vaccination. The V and J genes are TRBV20-1 and TRBJ1-1; possible D gene TRBD1, 6 bases. The clonotype was recovered from a man aged 50 to 59 who received an inactivated influenza vaccine. The CDR3 DNA reads TGCAGTGCTCTACAGGGTTGGGGCACTGAAGCTTTCTTT. This encodes CSALQGWGTEAFF.